Shown below are 5 T cell receptor beta chains from a single sample sequenced in a study of cytomegalovirus exposure and HLA in healthy donors. The PCR ran on 60 Vbeta and 13 Jbeta primers. Measured with immunoSEQ multiplex PCR; TCRdb has only the in-frame clones, and not every one. In the table there are over 85,000 clones, around 77% of which are singletons. The specimen was PBMCs. The receptors stem from a middle-aged man in good health and CMV-seronegative.

The rearrangement joins TRBV30 to TRBJ1-6; 7 nucleotides line up with TRBD1. Germline V gives CDR1 GTSNPN, CDR2 SVGIG (reference sequence). After removal of 4 bases from V and 8 bases from J, the junction contained 11 bases not matched to a gene. The CDR3 runs to 15 residues. The DNA of the CDR3 is TGTGCCTGGACCACAGGGGTTGTATCGGATTCACCCCTCCACTTT. Residues: CAWTTGVVSDSPLHF.

This chain links TRBV27 with TRBJ2-5, with 11 bases fitting TRBD1. There are 15 residues in the CDR3. Germline V gene lookup returns CDR1 MNHEY and CDR2 SMNVEV (reference sequence). V shed 10 bases, J shed 5 bases, and the junction held 12 bases outside the gene matches. The CDR3 here is CATGTGGSRQETQYF. CDR3 DNA: TGTGCCACCGGGACAGGGGGATCTCGTCAGGAGACCCAGTACTTC.

The chain couples TRBV7-9 to TRBJ1-5, with 7 positions matching TRBD1. Germline V gene data show CDR1 as SEHNR and CDR2 as FQNEAQ (reference sequence). V dropped 8 bases and J dropped 3; count of bases not matched to a gene: 10. The CDR3 runs to 15 residues. The DNA of the CDR3 is TGTGCCAGCTCCGGGACAGTGTTTAACAATCAGCCCCAGCATTTT. This encodes CASSGTVFNNQPQHF.

This chain uses TRBV28 with TRBJ2-1; D gene ambiguous. The CDR3 length is 14 residues. Trimming pared 7 bases from V and 0 bases from J, leaving 10 bases between. The germline gives CDR1 MDHEN, CDR2 SYDVKM. CDR3 bases: TGTGCCAGCACCCTTACTGGCTCCTACAATGAGCAGTTCTTC. Translated: CASTLTGSYNEQFF.

The chain links TRBV5-1 to TRBJ1-6; perhaps TRBD1 as D (5 bases). CDR1 and CDR2 from the germline V gene are SGHRS and YFSETQ. The CDR3 has 14 residues. V lost 4 bases to trimming and J lost 9 bases, with 14 bases between them. The DNA of the CDR3 is TGCGCCAGCAGCGAAGCGGGACCGTCTTCACCCCTCCACTTT. Translating gives CASSEAGPSSPLHF.